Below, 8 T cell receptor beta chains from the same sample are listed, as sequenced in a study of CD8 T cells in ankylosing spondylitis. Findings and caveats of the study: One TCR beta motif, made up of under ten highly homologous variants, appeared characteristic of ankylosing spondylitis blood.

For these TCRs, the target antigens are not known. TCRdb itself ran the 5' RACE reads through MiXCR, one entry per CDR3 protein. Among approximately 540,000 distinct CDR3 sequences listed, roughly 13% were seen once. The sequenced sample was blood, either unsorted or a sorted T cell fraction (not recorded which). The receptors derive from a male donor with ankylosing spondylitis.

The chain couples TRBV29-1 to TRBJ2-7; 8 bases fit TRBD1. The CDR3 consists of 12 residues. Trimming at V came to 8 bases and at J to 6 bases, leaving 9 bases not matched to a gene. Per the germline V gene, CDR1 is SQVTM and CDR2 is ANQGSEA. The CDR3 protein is CSLWTGPCEQYV. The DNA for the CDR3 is TGCAGCCTGTGGACAGGGCCCTGCGAGCAGTACGTC.

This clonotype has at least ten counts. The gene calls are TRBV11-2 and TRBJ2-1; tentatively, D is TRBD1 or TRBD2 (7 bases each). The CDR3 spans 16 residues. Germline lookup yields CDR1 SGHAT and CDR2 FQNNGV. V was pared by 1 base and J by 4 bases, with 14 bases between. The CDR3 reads CASSLGGEGAYNEQFF. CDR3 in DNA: TGTGCCAGCAGCTTAGGTGGGGAGGGGGCTTACAATGAGCAGTTCTTC.

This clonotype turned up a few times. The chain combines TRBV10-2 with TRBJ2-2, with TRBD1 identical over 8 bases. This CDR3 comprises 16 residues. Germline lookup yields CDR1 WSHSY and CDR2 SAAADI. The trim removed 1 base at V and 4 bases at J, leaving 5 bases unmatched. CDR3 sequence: CASSEYRTGSTGELFF. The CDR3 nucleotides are TGCGCCAGCAGTGAGTACAGGACAGGGTCCACCGGGGAGCTGTTTTTT.

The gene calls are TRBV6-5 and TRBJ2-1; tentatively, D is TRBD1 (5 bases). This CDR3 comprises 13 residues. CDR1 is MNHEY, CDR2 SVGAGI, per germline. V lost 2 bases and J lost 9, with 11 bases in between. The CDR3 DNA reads TGTGCCAGCAGTTACAGTGGGGCTTTTGAGCAGTTCTTC. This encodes CASSYSGAFEQFF.

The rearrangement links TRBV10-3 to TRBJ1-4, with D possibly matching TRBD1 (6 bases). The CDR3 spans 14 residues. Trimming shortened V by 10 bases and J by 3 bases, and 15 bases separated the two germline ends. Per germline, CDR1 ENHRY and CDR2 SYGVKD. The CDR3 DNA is TGTGCCACAAACCCAGGGGCGGCTAATGAAAAACTGTTTTTT. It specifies CATNPGAANEKLFF.

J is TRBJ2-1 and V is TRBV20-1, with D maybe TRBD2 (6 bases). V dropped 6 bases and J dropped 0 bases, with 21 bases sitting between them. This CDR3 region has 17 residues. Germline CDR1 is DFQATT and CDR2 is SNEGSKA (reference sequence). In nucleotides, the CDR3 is TGCAGTGCCCTGGGACCGGAGACTAGTACCTCCTACAATGAGCAGTTCTTC. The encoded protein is CSALGPETSTSYNEQFF.

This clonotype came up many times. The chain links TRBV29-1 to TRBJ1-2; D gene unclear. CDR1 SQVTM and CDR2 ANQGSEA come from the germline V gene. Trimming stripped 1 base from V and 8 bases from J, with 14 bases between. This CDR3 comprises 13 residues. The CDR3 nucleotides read TGCAGCGTTGAAGTCGTCGCGTCCCGAGGCTACACCTTC. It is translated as CSVEVVASRGYTF.

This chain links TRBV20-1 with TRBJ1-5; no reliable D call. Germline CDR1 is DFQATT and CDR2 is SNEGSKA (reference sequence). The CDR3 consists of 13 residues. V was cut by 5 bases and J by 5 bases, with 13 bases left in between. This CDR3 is CSAEDQLDQPQHF. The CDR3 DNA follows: TGCAGTGCTGAAGACCAGCTAGATCAGCCCCAGCATTTT.